The clone carrying this T cell receptor beta chain occurred once. The data stem from a study of blood T cell repertoires in COVID-19. The V end lost 6 bases, the J end lost 7 bases, and 13 bases lay between the germline ends. This CDR3 is 13 amino acids long. The germline gives CDR1 MDHEN, CDR2 SYDVKM. The assay was immunoSEQ multiplex PCR, and TCRdb's table has in-frame clones only and misses some. The table lists over 100,000 clones, around four fifths of them singletons, with roughly 0.83% in the top ten. Material for sequencing was peripheral blood. The TCR was taken from a woman aged 70-85 years with acute or convalescent COVID-19. The rearrangement links TRBV28 to TRBJ1-5; tentative D call: TRBD1 (6 bases). CDR3 in DNA: TGTGCCAGCAGCCGACAGGTTAAACAGCCCCAGCATTTT. Protein: CASSRQVKQPQHF.